The following is a T cell receptor (beta chain) sequence with its context. This entry comes from a study of blood T cell repertoires in COVID-19. Clones were sequenced by immunoSEQ multiplex PCR, and TCRdb holds only the in-frame ones, with some missing. The profile shows about 18,000 clones, 81% of them singletons. The TCR originated in a man aged 35-49 years with active or convalescent COVID-19. Material: peripheral blood.

The DNA for the CDR3 is TGTGCCAGCAGCATTAGCGGGGGATACAATGAGCAGTTCTTC. It is translated as CASSISGGYNEQFF. The chain employs TRBV7-9 and TRBJ2-1; 9 nucleotides agree with TRBD2. The V gene's germline CDR1 is SEHNR and CDR2 FQNEAQ (reference sequence). V gave up 5 bases and J gave up 4 bases; unmatched junction bases: 3. The CDR3 has 14 amino acids. Using reference TRBV7-9 and TRBJ2-1 for the parts outside the CDR3, the full variable domain is DTGVSQNPRHKITKRGQNVTFRCDPISEHNRLYWYRQTLGQGPEFLTYFQNEAQLEKSRLLSDRFSAERPKGSFSTLEIQRTEQGDSAMYLCASSISGGYNEQFFGPGTRLTVL.